One sample yielded the 30 T cell receptor beta chains listed below, sequenced in a study of T cells after yellow fever vaccination. TCRdb reanalysed the 5' RACE reads using MiXCR and keeps one entry per CDR3 protein. The profile covers about 630,000 distinct CDR3 sequences, with about 12% appearing a single time and approximately 15% taken by the ten largest. The sample was PBMCs, taken on the day of the yellow fever booster vaccination. These receptors were collected from a man aged 25-45 years who received the YFV17D yellow fever vaccine.

This clonotype occurred a few times. J is TRBJ2-6 and V is TRBV19; D gene uncertain. This CDR3 is built from 15 residues. CDR1 LNHDA and CDR2 SQIVND come from the germline V gene (reference sequence). The V and J ends lost 7 bases and 2 bases respectively, with 12 bases between them. The CDR3 region is CASTRGGAGANVLTF. As DNA, the CDR3 is TGTGCCAGTACCAGAGGCGGAGCTGGGGCCAACGTCCTGACTTTC.

This chain links TRBV20-1 with TRBJ1-2, with 7 bases identical to TRBD1. From germline, CDR1 is DFQATT and CDR2 SNEGSKA (reference sequence). The CDR3 spans 13 residues. V dropped 3 bases and J dropped 2; count of bases not matched to a gene: 3. CDR3 loop: CSARATGNYGYTF. The DNA of the CDR3 is TGCAGTGCTAGGGCGACAGGGAACTATGGCTACACCTTC.

The rearrangement joins TRBV5-1 to TRBJ2-7, with 13 bases identical to TRBD2. The V gene end was trimmed by 4 bases and the J gene end by 6 bases; junction bases not matched to a gene: 7. The CDR3 length is 15 residues. Looked up from germline, CDR1 is SGHRS and CDR2 is YFSETQ. DNA of the CDR3: TGCGCCAGCAGCGTACTAGCGGGAGGGCCAGTCGAGCAGTACTTC. Protein product: CASSVLAGGPVEQYF.

This chain uses TRBV5-6 with TRBJ2-3, with TRBD2 identical over 9 bases. Germline values: CDR1 SGHDT, CDR2 YYEEEE. V lost 1 base and J lost 1; bases outside the gene matches: 10. This CDR3 is built from 18 residues. The CDR3: CASSLYGKTSGGTDTQYF. The CDR3 nucleotides read TGTGCCAGCAGCTTGTATGGCAAGACTAGCGGAGGCACAGATACGCAGTATTTT.

The chain uses TRBV5-1 and TRBJ2-3, with a possible D match to TRBD2 (5 bases). Per germline, CDR1 SGHRS and CDR2 YFSETQ. The CDR3 extends over 13 amino acids. Trimming left V 7 bases short and J 3 bases short, with 12 bases between. In nucleotides, the CDR3 is TGCGCCAGCGGAGCACTAGAGACAGATACGCAGTATTTT. Translation: CASGALETDTQYF.

The rearrangement links TRBV20-1 to TRBJ2-1; D remains ambiguous. The CDR3 runs 15 residues. Germline V gene data show CDR1 as DFQATT and CDR2 as SNEGSKA (reference sequence). The ends were cut back, 6 bases at V and 2 bases at J, with 17 bases in the middle. CDR3 sequence reads: CSAKRPASAYNEQFF. CDR3 DNA: TGCAGTGCAAAACGGCCGGCATCCGCCTACAATGAGCAGTTCTTC.

This chain uses TRBV7-8 with TRBJ2-2; D unclear. This CDR3 comprises 12 residues. Germline assignment: CDR1 SGHVS and CDR2 FQNEAQ. Trimming shortened V by 1 base and J by 7 bases, and 4 bases separated the two germline ends. The CDR3 spells CASSLVNGELFF. The CDR3 DNA is TGTGCCAGCAGCTTAGTAAACGGGGAGCTGTTTTTT.

This clonotype was recorded a few times. CDR3 sequence reads: CAITHPRDRSADTQYF. Here the CDR3 DNA reads TGTGCCATCACTCATCCTCGGGACAGGAGCGCGGATACGCAGTATTTT. The rearrangement uses TRBV10-3 and TRBJ2-3, with 8 bases identical to TRBD1. The CDR3 covers 16 residues. The germline V gene encodes CDR1 ENHRY and CDR2 SYGVKD. V trimming: 7 bases; J trimming: 6 bases; junction bases outside the gene matches: 15.

This chain joins TRBV6-1 and TRBJ2-5, with 7 bases fitting TRBD2. V was clipped by 6 bases and J by 0 bases; unmatched bases: 4. The CDR3 sequence is 14 residues long. Germline V CDR1 and CDR2: MNHNS, SASEGT. CDR3 protein: CASRPTSDQETQYF. The CDR3 DNA sequence: TGTGCCAGCAGACCAACTAGCGACCAAGAGACCCAGTACTTC.

The rearrangement links TRBV7-2 to TRBJ2-1, with a possible D match to TRBD2 (6 bases). This CDR3 contains 15 residues. The germline V and J ends were trimmed by 5 bases and 3 bases, with 14 bases remaining between them. Germline assignment: CDR1 SGHTA and CDR2 FQGNSA. The CDR3 loop is CASSKSRDFYNEQFF. The CDR3 nucleotides are TGTGCCAGCAGCAAGTCCCGGGACTTCTACAATGAGCAGTTCTTC.

The rearrangement links TRBV11-2 to TRBJ2-7; 11 bases line up with TRBD2. Trimming at V came to 3 bases and at J to 3 bases, leaving 7 bases not matched to a gene. CDR1 is SGHAT and CDR2 is FQNNGV in the germline V gene. The CDR3 loop spans 16 amino acids. CDR3 residues: CASSFRGLADLYEQYF. The CDR3 DNA follows: TGTGCCAGCAGCTTTAGGGGACTAGCGGACCTCTACGAGCAGTACTTC.

This clonotype was seen only once. Sequence at one end of the junction differs from germline and may be a read error. This chain links TRBV2 with TRBJ2-1; D perhaps matches TRBD2 (6 bases). The CDR3 has 17 residues. Germline CDR1 SNHLY, CDR2 FYNNEI. CDR3 bases: TGTACCAGCAGTTTCCCCCGGGACTCGAGCTCCTACAATGAGCAGTTCTTC. Its translation is CTSSFPRDSSSYNEQFF.

This clonotype was observed a few times. The chain joins TRBV16 to TRBJ1-2; D gene uncertain. CDR3 length equals 15 residues. Trimming stripped 4 bases from V and 6 bases from J, with 18 bases between. Germline loops: CDR1 KGHSY, CDR2 FQNENV. Here the CDR3 DNA reads TGTGCCAGCAGCCCCCTAACCGTAGTGAAGGATGGCTACACCTTC. Protein: CASSPLTVVKDGYTF.

This clonotype was detected many times. The genes are TRBV20-1 and TRBJ2-2, with TRBD2 identical over 8 bases. Looked up from germline, CDR1 is DFQATT and CDR2 is SNEGSKA (reference sequence). The CDR3 loop spans 17 amino acids. Germline trimming cut 2 bases from V and 0 bases from J; bases unmatched to any gene: 8. CDR3 in amino acids: CSARFPFSGTNTGELFF. The CDR3 nucleotides read TGCAGTGCTAGATTCCCCTTTAGCGGGACGAACACCGGGGAGCTGTTTTTT.

CDR3 in amino acids: CSANPGFAVDSYEQYF. The CDR3 DNA sequence: TGCAGTGCTAACCCCGGGTTCGCGGTCGACTCCTACGAGCAGTACTTC. The rearrangement links TRBV20-1 to TRBJ2-7; no clear D gene. Trimming pared 4 bases from V and 0 bases from J, leaving 19 bases between. This CDR3 is 16 amino acids long. CDR1 is DFQATT and CDR2 is SNEGSKA in the germline V gene (reference sequence).

This clonotype was observed a few times. V gene TRBV12-3 or TRBV12-4 combines with J gene TRBJ1-3, with D hard to call. This CDR3 spans 14 amino acids. V was shortened by 2 bases and J by 6 bases, with 11 bases between the two germline ends. As DNA, the CDR3 is TGTGCCAGCAGTTTACTCCTGGCAGCAAACACCATATATTTT. Its translation is CASSLLLAANTIYF.

V gene TRBV28 combines with J gene TRBJ2-3; D may be TRBD2 (5 bases). The length of the CDR3 is 14 residues. Germline assignment: CDR1 MDHEN and CDR2 SYDVKM. Trimming took 6 bases from V and 3 from J, leaving 13 bases between them. CDR3 sequence: CASRPGTRTDTQYF. The CDR3 DNA sequence: TGTGCCAGCAGGCCCGGTACTAGGACAGATACGCAGTATTTT.

This clonotype occurred a few times. The chain joins TRBV5-4 to TRBJ2-1, with 7 bases that match TRBD2. After removal of 0 bases from V and 4 bases from J, the junction contained 7 bases not matched to a gene. CDR3 size: 16 residues. Germline lookup yields CDR1 SGHNT and CDR2 YYREEE (reference sequence). CDR3 DNA sequence: TGTGCCAGCAGCTTGGCCGGCGGGAGTAGGTACAATGAGCAGTTCTTC. It codes for CASSLAGGSRYNEQFF. Supplemented by reference TRBV5-4 and TRBJ2-1, the full variable domain reads ETGVTQSPTHLIKTRGQQVTLRCSSQSGHNTVSWYQQALGQGPQFIFQYYREEENGRGNFPPRFSGLQFPNYSSELNVNALELDDSALYLCASSLAGGSRYNEQFFGPGTRLTVL.

This clonotype was observed a handful of times. V and J are TRBV27 and TRBJ2-5, with 11 bases matching TRBD2. The CDR3 is made up of 15 amino acids. V lost 7 bases, J lost 3 bases, and 7 bases stayed unmatched. Germline V gene sequence: CDR1 MNHEY, CDR2 SMNVEV (reference sequence). The CDR3 sequence is CASTPLTSGKETQYF. In DNA, the CDR3 is TGTGCCAGCACCCCATTGACTAGCGGGAAAGAGACCCAGTACTTC.

This clonotype was recorded at least ten times. The chain is built from TRBV7-9 and TRBJ2-3, with 8 bases identical to TRBD2. CDR1 SEHNR and CDR2 FQNEAQ come from the germline V gene (reference sequence). The CDR3 has 15 amino acids. V shed 3 bases, J shed 3 bases, and the junction held 5 bases outside the gene matches. Written as DNA, the CDR3 is TGTGCCAGCAGCTTGCCTAGCGGGCGGACAGATACGCAGTATTTT. Translating it yields CASSLPSGRTDTQYF. Full variable domain (rest looked up from reference TRBV7-9 and TRBJ2-3): DTGVSQNPRHKITKRGQNVTFRCDPISEHNRLYWYRQTLGQGPEFLTYFQNEAQLEKSRLLSDRFSAERPKGSFSTLEIQRTEQGDSAMYLCASSLPSGRTDTQYFGPGTRLTVL.

On this clonotype: One end of the junction is discordant with germline, which a read error may explain. This chain links TRBV3-1 with TRBJ2-5; no reliable D call. Germline loops: CDR1 LGHDT, CDR2 YNNKEL (reference sequence). The CDR3 is 18 amino acids. CDR3: CACSFPYPSRVGQETQYF. CDR3 in DNA: TGTGCCTGCAGTTTCCCCTACCCCTCTCGCGTTGGTCAAGAGACCCAGTACTTC.

This clonotype was counted only a few times. This sequence joins TRBV14 and TRBJ2-3; unclear D gene. The CDR3 runs 12 residues. CDR1 and CDR2 (germline): SGHDN, FVKESK. V shed 2 bases and J shed 3 bases, with 3 bases lying between them. Here the CDR3 reads CASSQPTDTQYF. The CDR3 DNA follows: TGTGCCAGCAGCCAACCAACAGATACGCAGTATTTT.

At least ten counts were recorded for this clonotype. Relative to the germline gene, one junction end is altered; a read error may explain this. The V and J genes are TRBV25-1 and TRBJ2-1, with 9 bases identical to TRBD1. Germline values: CDR1 MGHDK, CDR2 SYGVNS. CDR3 length: 15 amino acids. The CDR3 DNA follows: TGTGCCAGCCGTGATGGGACAGGGAACGTGGGTGAGCAGTTCTTC. Its protein product is CASRDGTGNVGEQFF.

This clonotype came up many times. This chain uses TRBV3-1 with TRBJ2-1; TRBD2 aligns across 14 bases. V dropped 3 bases and J dropped 9; count of bases not matched to a gene: 13. CDR3 length: 18 residues. CDR1 is LGHDT, CDR2 YNNKEL, per germline (reference sequence). The CDR3 here is CASSHRDQTSGRVREQFF. CDR3 sequence (DNA): TGTGCCAGCAGCCACCGGGACCAGACTAGCGGGAGGGTCCGTGAGCAGTTCTTC.

J is TRBJ2-5 and V is TRBV5-6, with 12 bases matching TRBD2. The ends lost 2 bases at V and 1 base at J; junction bases unmatched: 6. CDR3 length equals 17 residues. In germline, CDR1 is SGHDT, CDR2 YYEEEE. In DNA, the CDR3 is TGTGCCAGCAGCTTCCGGACTAGCGGGATCCCCCAAGAGACCCAGTACTTC. Translated, it gives CASSFRTSGIPQETQYF.

The table lists this clonotype with a few counts. This chain connects TRBV5-1 to TRBJ2-1, with 10 bases lining up with TRBD1. The V gene's germline CDR1 is SGHRS and CDR2 YFSETQ. Losses at the gene ends were 4 bases for V and 3 bases for J; bases not matched to a gene: 10. The CDR3 loop spans 17 amino acids. The CDR3: CASSVGQGRSFYNEQFF. In DNA form, the CDR3 reads TGCGCCAGCAGCGTGGGACAGGGGCGTTCGTTCTACAATGAGCAGTTCTTC.

The gene calls are TRBV14 and TRBJ2-7; D gene uncertain. In germline, CDR1 is SGHDN, CDR2 FVKESK. With 4 bases removed from V and 2 bases from J, the gap between germline ends came to 12 bases. The CDR3 length is 14 residues. The CDR3 coding sequence is TGTGCCAGCAGCCGACCCAGGCCACCCTACGAGCAGTACTTC. Amino acids: CASSRPRPPYEQYF. The full variable domain, with the rest looked up from reference TRBV14 and TRBJ2-7, is EAGVTQFPSHSVIEKGQTVTLRCDPISGHDNLYWYRRVMGKEIKFLLHFVKESKQDESGMPNNRFLAERTGGTYSTLKVQPAELEDSGVYFCASSRPRPPYEQYFGPGTRLTVT.

The CDR3 is CASSVEGGGRLSDEQFF. The CDR3 bases are TGTGCCAGCAGCGTAGAGGGAGGGGGGAGATTATCCGATGAGCAGTTCTTC. The chain employs TRBV9 and TRBJ2-1; D may be TRBD2 (7 bases). The length of the CDR3 is 17 residues. Looked up from germline, CDR1 is SGDLS and CDR2 is YYNGEE. V was clipped by 0 bases and J by 8 bases, with 21 bases between them.

This chain links TRBV10-2 with TRBJ1-1; no clear D. Deletions cut 2 bases from V and 0 bases from J, with 7 bases between. This CDR3 contains 14 residues. CDR1 is WSHSY and CDR2 is SAAADI in the germline V gene. The DNA for the CDR3 is TGCGCCAGCAGTGAGACAGAAATGAACACTGAAGCTTTCTTT. Amino acid sequence: CASSETEMNTEAFF.

The V and J genes are TRBV6-2 or TRBV6-3 and TRBJ2-1; TRBD1 agrees at 9 bases. Per the germline V gene, CDR1 is MNHEY and CDR2 is SVGEGT. The CDR3 has 13 amino acids. V dropped 6 bases and J dropped 6; count of bases not matched to a gene: 3. Written as DNA, the CDR3 is TGTGCCAGCAGGGAGACAGGGGGCAATGAGCAGTTCTTC. It yields the protein CASRETGGNEQFF.